The 3 T cell receptor beta chains listed next were all sequenced from one sample in a study of sequential checkpoint blockade in melanoma. Noted treatment: randomized to nivolumab then ipilimumab (arm A) or the reverse (arm B). Repertoires were generated with immunoSEQ multiplex PCR, while TCRdb's copy carries only in-frame clones and drops some. The table lists 30,000 to 35,000 clones, more than 65% of them singletons. The sequenced sample was CD8+ T cells sorted from blood (inferred from file names), obtained from a patient given nivolumab and ipilimumab in sequence. The receptors originated from a human donor with melanoma.

This clone was counted between two and nine times. The chain combines TRBV6-5 with TRBJ2-2; D is perhaps TRBD1 (6 bases). V lost 5 bases to trimming and J lost 6 bases, with 16 bases between them. In germline, CDR1 is MNHEY, CDR2 SVGAGI. This CDR3 has 15 amino acids. The CDR3 is CASSPGVPMAGELFF. DNA for the CDR3: TGTGCCAGCAGTCCAGGGGTGCCCATGGCCGGGGAGCTGTTTTTT.

This chain joins TRBV6-4 and TRBJ2-1, with 9 bases lining up with TRBD2. CDR1 is MRHNA, CDR2 SNTAGT, per germline. The CDR3 consists of 14 residues. The V gene end was trimmed by 3 bases and the J gene end by 12 bases; junction bases not matched to a gene: 9. CDR3 coding DNA: TGTGCCAGCAGTGAGCTAGCGGGAAGGAGCCCGCAGTTCTTC. Its protein is CASSELAGRSPQFF.

CDR3 loop: CATSNGQVNSNQPQHF. The CDR3 DNA follows: TGTGCCACCAGCAACGGACAGGTGAATAGCAATCAGCCCCAGCATTTT. The chain joins TRBV15 to TRBJ1-5, with 7 bases lining up with TRBD1. J was trimmed by 0 bases and V by 4 bases; bases with no gene match: 6. The CDR3 runs 16 residues. The germline gives CDR1 LNHNV, CDR2 YYDKDF (reference sequence).